This T cell receptor (beta chain) emerged from a study of T-cell memory formation after mild COVID-19. Germline values: CDR1 MNHEY, CDR2 SVGEGT. The CDR3 runs 12 residues. Trimming cost V 10 bases and J 9 bases, with 15 bases left between them. One entry per CDR3 protein, called by TCRdb with MiXCR from the 5' RACE reads. Here the sample spans some 290,000 distinct CDR3 sequences, 15% to 20% being singletons. V usage is TRBV6-2 or TRBV6-3 and J usage is TRBJ2-2; D might be TRBD2 (6 bases). The material sequenced was PBMCs or a T cell subset sorted from them (not recorded which). The receptor comes from a man aged 18 to 29 who had mild COVID-19 (a few samples of this study predate the infection). Cell type and time point are not known. CDR3 protein: CATRRLERELFF. The CDR3, as DNA: TGTGCCACCAGGAGACTAGAGAGGGAGCTGTTTTTT.